Shown below are 12 T cell receptor beta chains from a single sample sequenced in a study of control samples from healthy donors and cancer patients. Sequencing used immunoSEQ multiplex PCR; TCRdb keeps in-frame clones, though not all of them. The sample shows about 230,000 clones, about four fifths of them seen only once. The sequenced material came from PBMCs. All receptors derive from a woman aged 60-70 years with lung cancer.

This clone was counted a single time. The chain carries TRBV4-1 and TRBJ1-2; no reliable D call. V shed 3 bases and J shed 0 bases, with 14 bases lying between them. CDR3 size: 16 residues. The germline CDR1 and CDR2 sequences are MGHRA and YSYEKL. This chain's CDR3 is CASSHPARAPNYGYTF. CDR3 in DNA: TGCGCCAGCAGCCACCCCGCGAGGGCGCCTAACTATGGCTACACCTTC.

V is TRBV7-8 and J is TRBJ2-7; D could derive from TRBD1 or TRBD2 (5 bases each). Germline CDR1 reads SGHVS; CDR2 reads FQNEAQ. This CDR3 spans 13 amino acids. Between the trimmed V and J ends, which lost 5 bases and 6 bases, there was a span of 14 bases. The CDR3 region has the DNA TGTGCCAGCAGCCCGCTCTTGGGGGTCGAGCAGTACTTC. This encodes CASSPLLGVEQYF.

This clone was recorded a few times. This chain uses TRBV19 with TRBJ1-1; TRBD1 matches at 10 bases. V shed 1 base and J 0 bases; nucleotides not matched to a gene: 2. CDR1 is LNHDA, CDR2 SQIVND, per germline (reference sequence). The length of the CDR3 is 16 residues. CDR3 DNA: TGTGCCAGTAGTATAGGGACAGGGGGTATGAACACTGAAGCTTTCTTT. This gives the protein CASSIGTGGMNTEAFF.

This clone appeared a single time. The chain employs TRBV5-8 and TRBJ1-1, with D possibly being TRBD1 (6 bases). Germline V gene sequence: CDR1 SGHTS, CDR2 YDEGEE. Trimming stripped 0 bases from V and 11 bases from J, with 11 bases between. The CDR3 loop spans 12 amino acids. The CDR3, as DNA: TGTGCCAGCAGCTTGGACCAGGGGTCTGCTTTCTTT. It codes for CASSLDQGSAFF. The full variable domain, its missing parts supplied by reference TRBV5-8 and TRBJ1-1, is EAGVTQSPTHLIKTRGQQATLRCSPISGHTSVYWYQQALGLGLQFLLWYDEGEERNRGNFPPRFSGRQFPNYSSELNVNALELEDSALYLCASSLDQGSAFFGQGTRLTVV.

V usage is TRBV5-1 and J usage is TRBJ2-1; a possible D gene is TRBD1 (6 bases). In germline, CDR1 is SGHRS, CDR2 YFSETQ. The V end was cut by 1 base, the J end by 3 bases, with 11 bases between. The CDR3 runs to 15 residues. The chain's CDR3 is CASSLSGQNYNEQFF. CDR3 sequence (DNA): TGCGCCAGCAGCTTGTCCGGACAGAACTACAATGAGCAGTTCTTC.

The chain combines TRBV19 with TRBJ2-7; tentatively, D is TRBD1 (5 bases). The CDR3 runs 13 residues. Germline V gene lookup returns CDR1 LNHDA and CDR2 SQIVND (reference sequence). Trimming removed 6 bases from V and 5 bases from J, with 14 bases in between. The CDR3 sequence: CASRARAQDEQYF. CDR3 coding DNA: TGTGCCAGTAGGGCCAGGGCACAGGACGAGCAGTACTTC.

V gene TRBV24-1 combines with J gene TRBJ2-5, with 8 bases identical to TRBD1. CDR1 and CDR2 from the germline V gene are KGHDR and SFDVKD. The ends lost 9 bases at V and 1 base at J; junction bases unmatched: 6. CDR3 size: 14 residues. CDR3 sequence (DNA): TGTGCCACCCCGGACACAGGGGGCCAAGAGACCCAGTACTTC. Its protein product is CATPDTGGQETQYF.

The V gene is TRBV3-1 (or the pseudogene TRBV3-2), the J gene TRBJ1-3; tentatively, D is TRBD1 (5 bases). The CDR3 consists of 16 residues. Germline-derived CDR1 and CDR2 are LGHDT and YNNKEL (reference sequence). V was pared by 3 bases and J by 1 base, with 13 bases between. This CDR3 is CASSHQGSLSGNTIYF. For the CDR3, the DNA is TGTGCCAGCAGCCACCAGGGATCACTTTCTGGAAACACCATATATTTT.

The chain carries TRBV6-6 and TRBJ2-2, with 10 bases identical to TRBD2. The J segment lost 6 bases and the V segment lost 2 bases, leaving 6 bases of the junction unmatched. The CDR3 covers 16 residues. Germline V CDR1 and CDR2: MNHNY, SVGAGI (reference sequence). The CDR3 sequence: CASSYELAGVSGELFF. CDR3 DNA sequence: TGTGCCAGCAGTTACGAGCTAGCGGGAGTATCCGGGGAGCTGTTTTTT.

The chain carries TRBV6-1 and TRBJ2-7, with D possibly TRBD1 on 6 matching bases. The CDR3 is 14 amino acids. In germline, CDR1 is MNHNS, CDR2 SASEGT. Trimming took off 0 bases at V and 3 bases at J, with 9 bases between the two ends. CDR3 sequence (DNA): TGTGCCAGCAGTGAAGCCGGGACACACTACGAGCAGTACTTC. Its protein is CASSEAGTHYEQYF.

About this clone: The same CDR3 arises from other DNA sequences in this sample as well. The chain couples TRBV3-1 (or the pseudogene TRBV3-2) to TRBJ2-7; 10 bases are a match to TRBD2. The V gene's germline CDR1 is LGHDT and CDR2 YNNKEL (reference sequence). The CDR3 is 16 amino acids. V dropped 6 bases and J dropped 5; count of bases not matched to a gene: 13. CDR3 sequence reads: CASSQTSLAGADEQYF. The CDR3 coding sequence is TGTGCCAGCAGTCAAACTAGCCTAGCGGGGGCAGACGAGCAGTACTTC.

The chain joins TRBV7-9 to TRBJ1-6, with D possibly matching TRBD1 (5 bases). Germline V CDR1 and CDR2: SEHNR, FQNEAQ (reference sequence). The CDR3 has 17 amino acids. V was clipped by 5 bases and J by 0 bases, with 14 bases between them. The CDR3 bases are TGTGCCAGCAGCCCGGGGGGAGGGGTCTCCTATAATTCACCCCTCCACTTT. It specifies CASSPGGGVSYNSPLHF. The entire variable domain, with the rest obtained from reference TRBV7-9 and TRBJ1-6, is as follows: DTGVSQNPRHKITKRGQNVTFRCDPISEHNRLYWYRQTLGQGPEFLTYFQNEAQLEKSRLLSDRFSAERPKGSFSTLEIQRTEQGDSAMYLCASSPGGGVSYNSPLHFGNGTRLTVT.